This TCR beta chain was profiled in a study of PD-1 blockade in mismatch repair-deficient tumors. PCR or immunohistochemistry showed mismatch repair deficiency in every enrolled patient. A few pembrolizumab responders had their TCRs sequenced. Only in-frame clones appear in the TCRdb table, and some are missing; sequencing was by immunoSEQ multiplex PCR. Here the sample spans tens of thousands of clones, approximately 80% being singletons. Germline CDR1 is SGHNT and CDR2 is YYREEE (reference sequence). The J segment lost 2 bases and the V segment lost 4 bases, leaving 14 bases of the junction unmatched. The CDR3 spans 18 residues.

The source of this sequence is an adult with mismatch repair-deficient cancer. The material sequenced was peripheral blood, taken 44 weeks after starting pembrolizumab. The rearrangement links TRBV5-4 to TRBJ2-1; the match to TRBD1 covers 8 bases. CDR3 amino acids: CASSAPPGTGGAYNEQFF. The CDR3 bases are TGTGCCAGCAGCGCGCCTCCGGGGACAGGAGGGGCCTACAATGAGCAGTTCTTC.